The 2 T cell receptor beta chains presented below share a single source sample, sequenced in a study of T cell repertoires in cytomegalovirus infection. TCRdb reprocessed the reads via MiXCR and lists one record per CDR3 protein. The table includes a few hundred thousand distinct CDR3 sequences, roughly a sixth detected once. The sequencing input was PBMCs. The receptors originated from a human donor in good health (CMV status not recorded). Some clones in this sample may be carry-over from other donors' samples.

The chain has TRBV5-1 and TRBJ1-3; 10 positions agree with TRBD1. Germline V gives CDR1 SGHRS, CDR2 YFSETQ. The ends lost 6 bases at V and 6 bases at J; junction bases unmatched: 9. The CDR3 has 15 amino acids. CDR3 coding DNA: TGCGCCAGCACCGACCGGACAGGGGGAGAAAACACCATATATTTT. Residues: CASTDRTGGENTIYF.

The chain carries TRBV20-1 and TRBJ1-5; D uncertain. CDR1 and CDR2 from the germline V gene are DFQATT and SNEGSKA (reference sequence). V was clipped by 3 bases and J by 0 bases, with 12 bases between them. This CDR3 region has 15 residues. CDR3 DNA: TGCAGTGCTAGTGGGTTAAGGGCTAGCAATCAGCCCCAGCATTTT. It is translated as CSASGLRASNQPQHF.